Listed here is a single TCR beta chain. The antigen it binds to is not known. No much larger clone is present one base from it, and per-base qualities are unavailable. For sequencing of the TCRbeta CDR3 region, genomic DNA was extracted from the sorted cells. The immunoSEQ Assay was used for sequencing of TCRbeta CDR3 regions. Imported from immuneACCESS, the table was reduced by TCRdb to in-frame sequences with V and J called. These copies leave out some clones; in studies compared against another copy, an unresolved V gene accounts for under half, and the cause of the remainder is not known. The sample yields around 140,000 clones; more than 85% were counted once. Approximately 0.93% of the sample is taken by the ten largest. Patients with a history of autoimmune disease or receiving systemic immunosuppression were excluded from the trial. Peripheral blood for TCR sequencing was drawn from every dose cohort at baseline, at cycle 4 day 1 and at cycle 7 day 1. Samples came from an open-label, multicenter, first-in-human phase I dose-escalation trial of ivuxolimab. The trial enrolled adults with locally advanced or metastatic head and neck squamous cell, hepatocellular, melanoma or renal cell carcinoma. Before TCR sequencing, CD4+ T cells and CD8+ T cells from peripheral blood were sorted into separate populations.

The CDR3 spans 12 residues, from the cysteine through the phenylalanine. Only CDR3 DNA remains: 36 bases, in frame from the first base. In the germline V gene, CDR1 corresponds to MNHEY and CDR2 to SVGAGI. Deletion took 5 bases off V and 6 bases off J, with a span of 9 bases between the germline ends. The data were obtained in a study of OX40 agonist ivuxolimab in advanced cancers. For the wider study: Ivuxolimab was a fully human IgG2 agonistic monoclonal antibody targeting the costimulatory receptor OX40 (CD134). Prior anti-PD-1, anti-PD-L1 or anti-CTLA-4 therapy was permitted, and checkpoint inhibitors had been received by about 36% of dose-escalation patients. Among the 50 to 55 dose-escalation patients, approximately 20 had hepatocellular carcinoma, around 15 melanoma, 9 renal cell carcinoma and 9 head and neck cancer. The purpose of peripheral TCRbeta sequencing was to test whether ivuxolimab changed TCR sequence diversity and led to clonal T-cell expansion. The paper reports the monotherapy dose-escalation portion (N ≈ 52 patients) of the phase I ivuxolimab trial. Partial responses were achieved by three dose-escalation patients, of whom one had hepatocellular carcinoma and two had cutaneous melanoma. Intravenous ivuxolimab was administered to patients every 2 weeks at six dose levels: 0.01, 0.1, 0.3, 1.5, 3 and 10 mg/kg. In the dose-escalation cohort, about four fifths of patients were male, and the mean age was roughly 56 years with a range of about 23 to 79. Points the paper makes about the study in general: Low levels of normalized T-cell clonal expansion were also seen in some nonresponding patients. At doses from 0.1 to 3.0 mg/kg, clonal expansion was seen in both CD4+ and CD8+ blood T cells between baseline and week 6. After ivuxolimab, more expanded clones were found on average in CD8+ T cells than in CD4+ T cells. The antigen specificity of the peripheral T cells that underwent clonal expansion was not determined. In the 0.1-3.0 mg/kg groups, partial responders were among the patients with the lowest normalized peripheral clonal expansion, particularly in CD8+ T cells.

The receptor was derived from an adult with an advanced solid tumor such as melanoma, head and neck, liver or kidney cancer. The chain links TRBV6-5 with TRBJ2-3; a confident D gene designation cannot be given. Material: CD4+ or CD8+ T cells sorted from blood, obtained in a trial of the OX40 agonist ivuxolimab. The CDR3 protein is CASSPQSDTQYF. The nucleotide sequence reads TGTGCCAGCAGTCCCCAGTCGGATACGCAGTATTTT.